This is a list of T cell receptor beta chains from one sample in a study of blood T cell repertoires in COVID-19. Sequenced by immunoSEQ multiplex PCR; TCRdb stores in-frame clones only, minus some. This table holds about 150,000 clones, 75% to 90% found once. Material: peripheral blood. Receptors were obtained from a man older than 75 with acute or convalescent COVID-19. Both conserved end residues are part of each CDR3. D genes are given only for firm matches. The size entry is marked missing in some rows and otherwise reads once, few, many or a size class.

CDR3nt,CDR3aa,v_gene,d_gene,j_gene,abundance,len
TGTGCCAGCTCACCACCGCGACAGGGTTACGGGGAGCTGTTTTTT,CASSPPRQGYGELFF,TRBV18,TRBD1,TRBJ2-2,.,15
TGTGCCAGCACCGCCGGGACTAGCTACGAGCAGTACTTC,CASTAGTSYEQYF,TRBV12-3/TRBV12-4,TRBD2,TRBJ2-7,.,13
TGTGCCAGTAGTGCTTCCTTCCAACTACCACCGAGCACAGATACGCAGTATTTT,CASSASFQLPPSTDTQYF,TRBV19,.,TRBJ2-3,once,18
TGTGCCAGCAGTTTACCAGGGAGGGGGTCCTACAATGAGCAGTTCTTC,CASSLPGRGSYNEQFF,TRBV28,.,TRBJ2-1,.,16
TGCGCCAGCAGCCAATCCGGGACAGGAACCTACGAGCAGTACTTC,CASSQSGTGTYEQYF,TRBV4-1,TRBD1,TRBJ2-7,once,15
TGTGCCAGCAGTTCCTCCAGCGGGAGGCACAGCTCCTACGAGCAGTACTTC,CASSSSSGRHSSYEQYF,TRBV28,TRBD2,TRBJ2-7,.,17
TGTGCCACCAGCACTCCCCAAACACGTCCTAACTATGGCTACACCTTC,CATSTPQTRPNYGYTF,TRBV15,.,TRBJ1-2,.,16
TGTGCCAGCAGCATAACCCCTAGGACAGATGGCTACACCTTC,CASSITPRTDGYTF,TRBV21-1,.,TRBJ1-2,few,14
TGTGCCAGCAGGGGAACAGGGAGCTCCTACGAGCAGTACTTC,CASRGTGSSYEQYF,TRBV2,.,TRBJ2-7,.,14
TGTGCCAGCAGGGAACAGGGATATCAGCCCCAGCATTTT,CASREQGYQPQHF,TRBV2,.,TRBJ1-5,.,13
TGTGCCAGCAGCTTAGCAGGGACTAGCGGGGGCCAAGAGACCCAGTACTTC,CASSLAGTSGGQETQYF,TRBV7-2,TRBD2,TRBJ2-5,.,17
TGTGCCAGTAGTATTTTGACAGATTCAGATACGCAGTATTTT,CASSILTDSDTQYF,TRBV19,.,TRBJ2-3,.,14
TGTGCCAGCAGCTTAAGGGTGCAGGGGGCAGATACGCAGTATTTT,CASSLRVQGADTQYF,TRBV5-6,TRBD1,TRBJ2-3,.,15
TGTGCCAGCAGCCACCGGGCGGGAAATAGCAATCAGCCCCAGCATTTT,CASSHRAGNSNQPQHF,TRBV2,.,TRBJ1-5,.,16
TGTGCCAGCAGCACTGGGTGGTTAGCGGGGGGCAATGAGCAGTTCTTC,CASSTGWLAGGNEQFF,TRBV5-4,TRBD2,TRBJ2-1,.,16
TGTGCCAGCTCACGATTGCCGGGACAGAACACAGATACGCAGTATTTT,CASSRLPGQNTDTQYF,TRBV18,TRBD1,TRBJ2-3,.,16